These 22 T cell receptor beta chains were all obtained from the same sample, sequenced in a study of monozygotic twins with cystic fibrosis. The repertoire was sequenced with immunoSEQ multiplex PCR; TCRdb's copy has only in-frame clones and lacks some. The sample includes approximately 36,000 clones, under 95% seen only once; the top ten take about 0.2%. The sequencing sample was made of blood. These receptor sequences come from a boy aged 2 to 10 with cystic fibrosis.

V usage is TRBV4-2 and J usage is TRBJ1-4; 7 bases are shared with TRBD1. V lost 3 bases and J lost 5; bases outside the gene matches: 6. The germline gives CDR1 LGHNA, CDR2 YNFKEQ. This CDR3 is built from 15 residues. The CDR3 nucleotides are TGTGCCAGCAGCCAGAGGACAGGATGGAATGAAAAACTGTTTTTT. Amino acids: CASSQRTGWNEKLFF.

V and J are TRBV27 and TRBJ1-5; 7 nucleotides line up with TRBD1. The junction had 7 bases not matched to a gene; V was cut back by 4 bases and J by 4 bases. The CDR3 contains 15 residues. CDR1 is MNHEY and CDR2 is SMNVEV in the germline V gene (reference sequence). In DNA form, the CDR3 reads TGTGCCAGCAGTTCCACAGGGGAGTTGAATCAGCCCCAGCATTTT. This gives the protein CASSSTGELNQPQHF.

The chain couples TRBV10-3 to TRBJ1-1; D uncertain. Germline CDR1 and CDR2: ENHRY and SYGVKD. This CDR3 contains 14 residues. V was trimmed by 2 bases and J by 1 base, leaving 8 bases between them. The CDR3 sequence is CAISEGAGNTEAFF. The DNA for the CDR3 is TGTGCCATCAGTGAGGGAGCCGGGAACACTGAAGCTTTCTTT.

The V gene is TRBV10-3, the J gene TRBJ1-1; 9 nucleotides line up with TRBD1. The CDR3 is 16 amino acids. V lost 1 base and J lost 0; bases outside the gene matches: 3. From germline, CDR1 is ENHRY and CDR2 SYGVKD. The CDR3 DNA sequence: TGTGCCATCAGTGAGTACGGACAGGGGATGAACACTGAAGCTTTCTTT. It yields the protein CAISEYGQGMNTEAFF.

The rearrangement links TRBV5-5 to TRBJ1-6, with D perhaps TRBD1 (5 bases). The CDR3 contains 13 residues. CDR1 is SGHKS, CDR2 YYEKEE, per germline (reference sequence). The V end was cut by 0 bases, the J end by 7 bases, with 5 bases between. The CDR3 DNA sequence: TGTGCCAGCAGCTTGGGGGGGAATTCACCCCTCCACTTT. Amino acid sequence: CASSLGGNSPLHF.

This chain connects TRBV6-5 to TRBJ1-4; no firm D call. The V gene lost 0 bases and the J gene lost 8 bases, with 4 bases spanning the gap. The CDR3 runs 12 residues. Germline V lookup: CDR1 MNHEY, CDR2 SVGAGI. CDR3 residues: CASSYSGEKLFF. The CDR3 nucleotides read TGTGCCAGCAGTTACTCAGGGGAAAAACTGTTTTTT.

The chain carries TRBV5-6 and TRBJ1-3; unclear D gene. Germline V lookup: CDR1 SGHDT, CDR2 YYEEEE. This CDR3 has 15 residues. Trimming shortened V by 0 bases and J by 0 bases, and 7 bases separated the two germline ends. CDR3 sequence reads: CASSLVRVSGNTIYF. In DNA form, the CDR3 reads TGTGCCAGCAGCTTGGTAAGGGTCTCTGGAAACACCATATATTTT. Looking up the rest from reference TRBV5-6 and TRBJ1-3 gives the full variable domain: DAGVTQSPTHLIKTRGQQVTLRCSPKSGHDTVSWYQQALGQGPQFIFQYYEEEERQRGNFPDRFSGHQFPNYSSELNVNALLLGDSALYLCASSLVRVSGNTIYFGEGSWLTVV.

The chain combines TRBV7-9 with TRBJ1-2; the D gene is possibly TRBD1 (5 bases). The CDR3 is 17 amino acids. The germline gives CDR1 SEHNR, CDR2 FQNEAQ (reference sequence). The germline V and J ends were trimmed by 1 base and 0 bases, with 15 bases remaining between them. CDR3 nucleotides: TGTGCCAGCAGCTTAGACCCGGGACTCTTACCTAACTATGGCTACACCTTC. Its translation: CASSLDPGLLPNYGYTF. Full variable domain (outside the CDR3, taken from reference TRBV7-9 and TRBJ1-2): DTGVSQNPRHKITKRGQNVTFRCDPISEHNRLYWYRQTLGQGPEFLTYFQNEAQLEKSRLLSDRFSAERPKGSFSTLEIQRTEQGDSAMYLCASSLDPGLLPNYGYTFGSGTRLTVV.

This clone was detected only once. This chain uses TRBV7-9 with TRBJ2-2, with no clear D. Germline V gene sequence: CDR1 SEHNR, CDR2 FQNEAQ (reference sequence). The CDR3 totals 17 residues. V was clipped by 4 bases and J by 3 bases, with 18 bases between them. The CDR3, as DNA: TGTGCCAGCAGCTCTTATGGGTCCGGAATAGACACCGGGGAGCTGTTTTTT. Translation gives CASSSYGSGIDTGELFF.

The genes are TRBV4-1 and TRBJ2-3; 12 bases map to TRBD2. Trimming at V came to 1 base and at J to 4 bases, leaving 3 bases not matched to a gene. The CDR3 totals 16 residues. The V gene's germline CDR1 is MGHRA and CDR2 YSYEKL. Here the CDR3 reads CASSQVLAGGPDTQYF. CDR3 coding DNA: TGCGCCAGCAGCCAAGTCCTAGCGGGGGGGCCAGATACGCAGTATTTT.

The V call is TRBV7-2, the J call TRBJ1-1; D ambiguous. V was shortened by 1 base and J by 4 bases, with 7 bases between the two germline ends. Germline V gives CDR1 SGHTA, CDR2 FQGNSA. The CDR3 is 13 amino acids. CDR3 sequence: CASSLVLSTEAFF. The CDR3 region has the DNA TGTGCCAGCAGCTTAGTGCTGAGCACTGAAGCTTTCTTT.

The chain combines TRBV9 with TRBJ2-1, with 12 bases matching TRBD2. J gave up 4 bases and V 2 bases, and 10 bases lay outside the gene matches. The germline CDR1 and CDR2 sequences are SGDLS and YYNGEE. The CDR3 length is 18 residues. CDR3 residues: CASSVATSGGLTYNEQFF. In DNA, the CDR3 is TGTGCCAGCAGCGTGGCGACTAGCGGGGGTCTCACTTACAATGAGCAGTTCTTC.

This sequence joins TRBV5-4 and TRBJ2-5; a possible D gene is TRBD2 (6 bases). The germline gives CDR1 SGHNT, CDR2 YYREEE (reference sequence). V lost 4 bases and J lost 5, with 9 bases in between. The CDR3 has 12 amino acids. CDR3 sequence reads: CASSPGRETQYF. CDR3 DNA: TGTGCCAGCAGCCCAGGGAGGGAGACCCAGTACTTC.

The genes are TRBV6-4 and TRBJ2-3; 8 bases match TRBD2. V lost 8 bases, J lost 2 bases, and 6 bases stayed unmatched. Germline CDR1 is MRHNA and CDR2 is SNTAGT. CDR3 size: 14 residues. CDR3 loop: CASPQRGPTDTQYF. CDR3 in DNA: TGTGCCAGCCCCCAGCGGGGGCCCACAGATACGCAGTATTTT.

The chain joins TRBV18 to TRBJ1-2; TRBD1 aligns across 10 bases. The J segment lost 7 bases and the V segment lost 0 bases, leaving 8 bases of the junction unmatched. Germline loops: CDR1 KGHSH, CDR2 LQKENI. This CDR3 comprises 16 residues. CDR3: CASSPPTGQGLGGYTF. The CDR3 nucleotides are TGTGCCAGCTCACCACCGACGGGACAGGGGCTGGGTGGCTACACCTTC.

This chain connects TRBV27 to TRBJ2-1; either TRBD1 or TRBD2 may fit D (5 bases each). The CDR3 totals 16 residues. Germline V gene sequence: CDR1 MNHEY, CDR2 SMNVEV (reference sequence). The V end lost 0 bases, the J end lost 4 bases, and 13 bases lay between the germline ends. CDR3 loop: CASSLSGQWGYNEQFF. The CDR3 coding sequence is TGTGCCAGCAGTTTATCGGGGCAGTGGGGGTACAATGAGCAGTTCTTC.

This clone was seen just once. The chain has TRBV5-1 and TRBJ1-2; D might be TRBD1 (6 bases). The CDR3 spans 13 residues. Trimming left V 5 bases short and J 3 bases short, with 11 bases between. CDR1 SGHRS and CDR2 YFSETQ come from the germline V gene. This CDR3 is CASRPWTDYGYTF. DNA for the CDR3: TGCGCCAGCAGACCCTGGACAGACTATGGCTACACCTTC.

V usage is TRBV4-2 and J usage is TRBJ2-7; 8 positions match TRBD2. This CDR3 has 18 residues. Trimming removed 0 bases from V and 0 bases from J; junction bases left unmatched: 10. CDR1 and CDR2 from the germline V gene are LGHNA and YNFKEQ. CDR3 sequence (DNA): TGTGCCAGCAGCCAAGATCTTCTGGTAGCGGGGACCTCCTACGAGCAGTACTTC. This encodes CASSQDLLVAGTSYEQYF.

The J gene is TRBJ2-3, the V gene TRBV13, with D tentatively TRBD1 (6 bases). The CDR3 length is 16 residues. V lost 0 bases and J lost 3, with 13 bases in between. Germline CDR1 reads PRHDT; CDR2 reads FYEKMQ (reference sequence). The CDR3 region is CASSLGPGEGTDTQYF. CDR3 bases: TGTGCCAGCAGCTTAGGACCAGGGGAAGGTACAGATACGCAGTATTTT.

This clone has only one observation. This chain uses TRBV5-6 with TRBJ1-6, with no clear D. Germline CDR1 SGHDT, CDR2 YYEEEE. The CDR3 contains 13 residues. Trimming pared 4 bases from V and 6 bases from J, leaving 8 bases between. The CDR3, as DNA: TGTGCCAGCAGCGGCGGGGTTAATTCACCCCTCCACTTT. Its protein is CASSGGVNSPLHF.

The CDR3 DNA sequence: TGTGCCAGCAGCTGGGGACTAGCGGGGACCTACGAGCAGTACTTC. Residues: CASSWGLAGTYEQYF. This chain connects TRBV11-2 to TRBJ2-7; 13 nucleotides line up with TRBD2. Germline values: CDR1 SGHAT, CDR2 FQNNGV. V shed 4 bases, J shed 2 bases, and the junction held 2 bases outside the gene matches. This CDR3 contains 15 residues.

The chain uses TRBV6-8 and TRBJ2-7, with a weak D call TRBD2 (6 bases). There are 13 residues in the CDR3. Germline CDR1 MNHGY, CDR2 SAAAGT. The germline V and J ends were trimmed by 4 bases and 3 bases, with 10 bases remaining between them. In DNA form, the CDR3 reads TGTGCCAGCAGTTCCGGTAGCGGCTACGAGCAGTACTTC. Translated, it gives CASSSGSGYEQYF.